The clone carrying this TCR beta chain showed up just a few times. This entry belongs to a study of T cell repertoires in MIS-A myocarditis. Losses at the gene ends were 6 bases for V and 0 bases for J; bases not matched to a gene: 10. CDR1 and CDR2 (germline): SGHTA, FQGNSA. The CDR3 has 18 residues. Generated by immunoSEQ multiplex PCR, the TCRdb table keeps only in-frame clones and is missing some. In the table there are roughly 10,000 clones, 65% to 90% of which are singletons. Sequencing input: right ventricle heart tissue obtained at autopsy. This TCR was recovered from a man aged 18-30 years with fulminant myocarditis from multisystem inflammatory syndrome in adults (MIS-A) after COVID-19. The gene calls are TRBV7-2 and TRBJ1-3; 11 nucleotides align to TRBD1. CDR3 bases: TGTGCCAGCAGTTCCGGGACAGGGGGTGGGAACTCTGGAAACACCATATATTTT. It specifies CASSSGTGGGNSGNTIYF. Combining the CDR3 with reference TRBV7-2 and TRBJ1-3 gives the whole variable domain GAGVSQSPSNKVTEKGKDVELRCDPISGHTALYWYRQSLGQGLEFLIYFQGNSAPDKSGLPSDRFSAERTGGSVSTLTIQRTQQEDSAVYLCASSSGTGGGNSGNTIYFGEGSWLTVV.